A single T cell receptor beta chain is shown here with its context. Its target is unknown. These data originate in a study of T cell repertoires in cytomegalovirus infection. Whole-study context: CMV infection and matching HLA type were both indicated by public TCR beta signatures.

Study conclusions and caveats: The ex vivo response was dominated by HLA-C-restricted CMV-specific TCR beta clonotypes. Cumulative frequency of public TCR beta families picked out carriers of CMV plus the relevant HLA.

Trimming shortened V by 6 bases and J by 4 bases, and 15 bases separated the two germline ends. Per the germline V gene, CDR1 is SGHAT and CDR2 is FQNNGV. The CDR3 loop spans 14 amino acids. Each CDR3 protein gets one entry after TCRdb re-called the reads with MiXCR. Among more than 650,000 distinct CDR3 sequences, under 40% were seen once, and the ten largest hold under 3.5%. The chain links TRBV11-2 to TRBJ2-5; D might be TRBD2 (5 bases). The sequence derives from a human donor in good health (CMV status not recorded). Some clones in this sample may be carry-over from other donors' samples. The sequencing sample was made of PBMCs. The CDR3 loop reads CASSTRASGETQYF. The DNA for the CDR3 is TGTGCCAGCAGTACGCGGGCCAGCGGAGAGACCCAGTACTTC.